The 32 T cell receptor beta chains presented below share a single source sample, sequenced in a study of blood T cell repertoires in COVID-19 (dated by TCRdb to 2018 to 2020). The library was produced with the immunoSEQ multiplex PCR assay. The table was pulled from immuneACCESS by TCRdb, which kept in-frame rearrangements only. Such tables lose some clones; where checked, under half of the loss comes from unresolved V genes, and the rest has no known cause. This sample is represented by 70,000 to 90,000 clones; 85% of them were singletons. Of the sample, around 4.1% falls within the top ten clones. The sequenced sample consisted of peripheral blood. All receptors come from a man aged 55-75 years with acute or convalescent COVID-19.

The chain uses TRBV4-3 and TRBJ1-2; unclear D gene. The CDR3 consists of 13 residues. V lost 2 bases and J lost 4, with 8 bases in between. CDR1 and CDR2 (germline): LGHNA, YSLEER. In DNA, the CDR3 is TGCGCCAGCAGCCAATCGGGGATCTATGGCTACACCTTC. The encoded protein is CASSQSGIYGYTF.

The rearrangement links TRBV5-1 to TRBJ2-3; TRBD1 matches at 7 bases. The J segment lost 2 bases and the V segment lost 4 bases, leaving 7 bases of the junction unmatched. CDR3 length equals 15 residues. The germline gives CDR1 SGHRS, CDR2 YFSETQ. In nucleotides, the CDR3 is TGCGCCAGCAGCCCGGGACAGTTTAACACAGATACGCAGTATTTT. This gives the protein CASSPGQFNTDTQYF. Supplemented by reference TRBV5-1 and TRBJ2-3, the full variable domain reads KAGVTQTPRYLIKTRGQQVTLSCSPISGHRSVSWYQQTPGQGLQFLFEYFSETQRNKGNFPGRFSGRQFSNSRSEMNVSTLELGDSALYLCASSPGQFNTDTQYFGPGTRLTVL.

This clone was seen once. The chain joins TRBV19 to TRBJ1-1; unclear D gene. CDR1 is LNHDA, CDR2 SQIVND, per germline (reference sequence). The V end lost 3 bases, the J end lost 5 bases, and 10 bases lay between the germline ends. The CDR3 runs 13 residues. CDR3 bases: TGTGCCAGTAGTATCTCTACGAGGACTGAAGCTTTCTTT. Encoded protein: CASSISTRTEAFF.

The chain uses TRBV4-3 and TRBJ2-2; TRBD2 agrees at 9 bases. CDR1 LGHNA and CDR2 YSLEER come from the germline V gene. Losses at the gene ends were 2 bases for V and 6 bases for J; bases not matched to a gene: 10. The CDR3 loop spans 17 amino acids. The CDR3 DNA is TGCGCCAGCAGCCAACCAGGTGGGACTAGCCATCCCGGGGAGCTGTTTTTT. This gives the protein CASSQPGGTSHPGELFF.

This sequence joins TRBV10-3 and TRBJ2-1; TRBD1 matches at 9 bases. With 7 bases clipped from V and 9 bases from J, the junction kept 10 bases outside the gene matches. The germline CDR1 and CDR2 sequences are ENHRY and SYGVKD. There are 14 residues in the CDR3. The CDR3 protein is CAINPDRGYGEQFF. The CDR3 DNA sequence: TGTGCCATCAATCCGGACAGGGGTTATGGTGAGCAGTTCTTC.

The chain recombines TRBV18 with TRBJ2-3; 9 bases align to TRBD2. CDR1 is KGHSH and CDR2 is LQKENI in the germline V gene. The CDR3 extends over 14 amino acids. After removal of 6 bases from V and 8 bases from J, the junction contained 9 bases not matched to a gene. The CDR3 sequence is CASSGLAPRSTQYF. CDR3 DNA: TGTGCCAGCTCGGGACTAGCACCAAGATCTACGCAGTATTTT.

V is TRBV5-1 and J is TRBJ2-3; 9 nucleotides match TRBD2. The CDR3 consists of 15 residues. V was clipped by 4 bases and J by 3 bases; unmatched bases: 6. CDR1 and CDR2 (germline): SGHRS, YFSETQ. Here the CDR3 DNA reads TGCGCCAGCAGCCCAGGACTAGCGTCGACAGATACGCAGTATTTT. It yields the protein CASSPGLASTDTQYF.

J is TRBJ2-3 and V is TRBV28; 12 bases are shared with TRBD2. The trim removed 4 bases at V and 3 bases at J, leaving 8 bases unmatched. Germline assignment: CDR1 MDHEN and CDR2 SYDVKM. The CDR3 has 17 amino acids. CDR3 in DNA: TGTGCCAGCAGTTCCTCTAGCGGGAGGGCCGGGACAGATACGCAGTATTTT. Amino acid sequence: CASSSSSGRAGTDTQYF.

The V call is TRBV7-2, the J call TRBJ2-5, with a possible D match to TRBD2 (7 bases). This CDR3 contains 14 residues. Germline V CDR1 and CDR2: SGHTA, FQGNSA. V gave up 0 bases and J gave up 7 bases, with 12 bases separating them. CDR3 region: CASSLARGLVTQYF. The CDR3 bases are TGTGCCAGCAGCTTAGCGCGGGGGCTGGTGACCCAGTACTTC.

V is TRBV6-5 and J is TRBJ2-4; 9 nucleotides align to TRBD2. In germline, CDR1 is MNHEY, CDR2 SVGAGI. This CDR3 has 16 residues. J lost 1 base, V lost 4 bases, and 5 bases had no gene match. CDR3 sequence reads: CASSSASGNAKNIQYF. In nucleotides, the CDR3 is TGTGCCAGCAGTTCAGCTAGCGGGAACGCCAAAAACATTCAGTACTTC.

The V gene is TRBV19, the J gene TRBJ2-1, with D tentatively TRBD2 (5 bases). Germline V gene lookup returns CDR1 LNHDA and CDR2 SQIVND (reference sequence). Trimming took 7 bases from V and 0 from J, leaving 13 bases between them. The CDR3 is 15 residues long. CDR3 in DNA: TGTGCCAGTACCCCCGGGGATCACTCCTACAATGAGCAGTTCTTC. It specifies CASTPGDHSYNEQFF.

This clone was recorded a few times. The chain combines TRBV5-1 with TRBJ1-2; TRBD1 matches at 10 bases. Germline V lookup: CDR1 SGHRS, CDR2 YFSETQ. V lost 0 bases and J lost 3; bases outside the gene matches: 5. The CDR3 totals 16 residues. The DNA of the CDR3 is TGCGCCAGCAGCTTGGGGATAGGACAGGGGGACTATGGCTACACCTTC. This encodes CASSLGIGQGDYGYTF.

The CDR3 sequence: CASSLGDFEKLFF. The CDR3 DNA sequence: TGTGCCAGCAGCTTAGGGGACTTTGAAAAACTGTTTTTT. This sequence joins TRBV7-8 and TRBJ1-4, with D tentatively TRBD1 (5 bases). Germline V gives CDR1 SGHVS, CDR2 FQNEAQ. There are 13 residues in the CDR3. Trimming left V 1 base short and J 7 bases short, with 7 bases between.

The chain links TRBV5-1 to TRBJ2-3, with 12 nucleotides matching TRBD2. CDR3 length: 17 amino acids. CDR1 SGHRS and CDR2 YFSETQ come from the germline V gene. With V trimmed by 3 bases and J by 0 bases, 5 bases remained unmatched. The CDR3 loop reads CASSYAGTSGSTDTQYF. In nucleotides, the CDR3 is TGCGCCAGCAGCTACGCCGGGACTAGCGGGAGCACAGATACGCAGTATTTT.

The chain recombines TRBV2 with TRBJ2-2; 11 nucleotides line up with TRBD2. V lost 6 bases to trimming and J lost 4 bases; unmatched junction nucleotides: 4. CDR1 SNHLY and CDR2 FYNNEI come from the germline V gene. This CDR3 comprises 15 residues. The CDR3 coding sequence is TGTGCCAGCAGGAAGGGACTAGCGGCCACCGGGGAGCTGTTTTTT. Protein sequence: CASRKGLAATGELFF. The whole variable domain, remainder taken from reference TRBV2 and TRBJ2-2, is EPEVTQTPSHQVTQMGQEVILRCVPISNHLYFYWYRQILGQKVEFLVSFYNNEISEKSEIFDDQFSVERPDGSNFTLKIRSTKLEDSAMYFCASRKGLAATGELFFGEGSRLTVL.

V is TRBV15 and J is TRBJ2-2; TRBD1 matches 10 bases. Germline trimming cut 0 bases from V and 7 bases from J; bases unmatched to any gene: 5. This CDR3 region has 16 residues. CDR1 LNHNV and CDR2 YYDKDF come from the germline V gene (reference sequence). The CDR3 loop is CATSRDGTGVVGELFF. DNA of the CDR3: TGTGCCACCAGCAGAGATGGGACAGGGGTGGTCGGGGAGCTGTTTTTT.

V and J are TRBV29-1 and TRBJ2-1, with D tentatively TRBD2 (5 bases). The ends were cut back, 2 bases at V and 7 bases at J, with 9 bases in the middle. Per germline, CDR1 SQVTM and CDR2 ANQGSEA. The CDR3 loop spans 12 amino acids. The CDR3 region is CSVERLSNEQFF. DNA for the CDR3: TGCAGCGTTGAAAGACTATCGAATGAGCAGTTCTTC.

J is TRBJ2-5 and V is TRBV19; 7 bases line up with TRBD1. CDR1 and CDR2 from the germline V gene are LNHDA and SQIVND (reference sequence). There are 14 residues in the CDR3. Trimming removed 3 bases from V and 6 bases from J; junction bases left unmatched: 7. CDR3 amino acids: CASSIRGGAQTQYF. CDR3 nucleotide sequence: TGTGCCAGTAGTATTCGAGGGGGCGCCCAGACCCAGTACTTC. Full variable domain (missing parts from reference TRBV19 and TRBJ2-5): DGGITQSPKYLFRKEGQNVTLSCEQNLNHDAMYWYRQDPGQGLRLIYYSQIVNDFQKGDIAEGYSVSREKKESFPLTVTSAQKNPTAFYLCASSIRGGAQTQYFGPGTRLLVL.

This chain connects TRBV19 to TRBJ1-4; TRBD1 matches 7 bases. This CDR3 is 14 amino acids long. The J segment lost 8 bases and the V segment lost 7 bases, leaving 10 bases of the junction unmatched. The germline CDR1 and CDR2 sequences are LNHDA and SQIVND (reference sequence). This CDR3 is CASTKTGSGEKLFF. CDR3 DNA sequence: TGTGCCAGTACCAAGACAGGGAGTGGCGAAAAACTGTTTTTT.

The chain combines TRBV5-4 with TRBJ1-2; perhaps TRBD1 as D (5 bases). CDR1 is SGHNT and CDR2 is YYREEE in the germline V gene (reference sequence). V lost 5 bases and J lost 7, with 21 bases in between. The CDR3 is 15 residues long. The CDR3 is CASRMGGVSSSGYTF. Written as DNA, the CDR3 is TGTGCCAGCAGGATGGGGGGGGTCAGTTCATCTGGCTACACCTTC.

The chain is built from TRBV5-5 and TRBJ2-5, with no clear D. The CDR3 totals 14 residues. Germline V lookup: CDR1 SGHKS, CDR2 YYEKEE (reference sequence). V lost 3 bases, J lost 1 base, and 10 bases lay in between. CDR3 sequence (DNA): TGTGCCAGCAGCTCAGTGGGCTCCCAAGAGACCCAGTACTTC. Encoded protein: CASSSVGSQETQYF.

This clone was observed a single time. The chain carries TRBV4-1 and TRBJ1-3; no clear D gene. Deletions cut 1 base from V and 2 bases from J, with 6 bases between. CDR1 and CDR2 from the germline V gene are MGHRA and YSYEKL. The CDR3 contains 14 residues. The CDR3 spells CASSQGPAGNTIYF. In DNA form, the CDR3 reads TGCGCCAGCAGCCAAGGGCCAGCTGGAAACACCATATATTTT.

The chain links TRBV20-1 to TRBJ1-5; D is unresolved. The germline V and J ends were trimmed by 3 bases and 0 bases, with 12 bases remaining between them. CDR3 length: 15 amino acids. Germline CDR1 DFQATT, CDR2 SNEGSKA (reference sequence). This CDR3 is CSASSVANSNQPQHF. The CDR3 DNA is TGCAGTGCTAGTTCGGTAGCTAATAGCAATCAGCCCCAGCATTTT.

This rearrangement joins TRBV2 to TRBJ2-1; D may be TRBD2 (6 bases). CDR3 length: 14 amino acids. V dropped 10 bases and J dropped 2 bases, with 15 bases sitting between them. Germline lookup yields CDR1 SNHLY and CDR2 FYNNEI. CDR3 sequence (DNA): TGTGCCACGGCGGGGCCTAGCGCCTACAATGAGCAGTTCTTC. It codes for CATAGPSAYNEQFF.

This chain connects TRBV30 to TRBJ2-2; TRBD2 aligns across 8 bases. CDR1 GTSNPN and CDR2 SVGIG come from the germline V gene (reference sequence). Trimming cost V 1 base and J 6 bases; bases outside gene matches: 10. This CDR3 contains 16 residues. CDR3 region: CAWSAGGLGVPGELFF. DNA for the CDR3: TGTGCCTGGAGTGCGGGGGGACTAGGGGTCCCCGGGGAGCTGTTTTTT.

The chain has TRBV24-1 and TRBJ2-3, with TRBD2 identical over 8 bases. Looked up from germline, CDR1 is KGHDR and CDR2 is SFDVKD. CDR3 size: 14 residues. V dropped 9 bases and J dropped 8; count of bases not matched to a gene: 12. The chain's CDR3 is CATARAGEEVTQYF. CDR3 DNA: TGTGCCACCGCCCGAGCGGGGGAAGAGGTTACGCAGTATTTT.

The chain couples TRBV7-2 to TRBJ1-5; 7 bases are shared with TRBD1. Losses at the gene ends were 1 base for V and 3 bases for J; bases not matched to a gene: 3. The CDR3 covers 15 residues. Per germline, CDR1 SGHTA and CDR2 FQGNSA. CDR3 region: CASSLVGQLNQPQHF. In DNA, the CDR3 is TGTGCCAGCAGCTTAGTGGGACAGCTCAATCAGCCCCAGCATTTT.

The chain has TRBV12-5 and TRBJ1-2, with 12 nucleotides matching TRBD1. Losses at the gene ends were 6 bases for V and 7 bases for J; bases not matched to a gene: 9. The V gene's germline CDR1 is LGHNT and CDR2 FRNRAP. This CDR3 comprises 15 residues. The CDR3 reads CASGYGDRGLFGYTF. The CDR3 bases are TGTGCTAGTGGGTACGGGGACAGGGGGCTTTTTGGCTACACCTTC.

This chain links TRBV4-3 with TRBJ2-5, with D possibly being TRBD1 (6 bases). V was cut by 4 bases and J by 1 base, with 13 bases left in between. Germline loops: CDR1 LGHNA, CDR2 YSLEER. The CDR3 has 15 residues. The CDR3 DNA is TGCGCCAGCAGCCTTGGAAGGACAGTCCAAGAGACCCAGTACTTC. Translating gives CASSLGRTVQETQYF.

This clone was seen once. The chain employs TRBV30 and TRBJ2-3; 7 bases are shared with TRBD2. There are 14 residues in the CDR3. Trimming took 5 bases from V and 3 from J; bases not matched to a gene: 8. CDR1 is GTSNPN and CDR2 is SVGIG in the germline V gene (reference sequence). The CDR3 loop reads CAWGRVKWTDTQYF. The CDR3 coding sequence is TGTGCCTGGGGGAGGGTAAAGTGGACAGATACGCAGTATTTT.

The rearrangement uses TRBV7-3 and TRBJ2-7, with 11 positions matching TRBD1. This CDR3 is built from 14 residues. Germline trimming cut 5 bases from V and 4 bases from J; bases unmatched to any gene: 4. CDR1 and CDR2 (germline): SGHTA, FQGTGA. CDR3: CASSPGTGGYEQYF. Here the CDR3 DNA reads TGTGCCAGCAGCCCTGGGACAGGGGGTTACGAGCAGTACTTC.

The V gene is TRBV11-2, the J gene TRBJ2-1; no reliable D call. Germline V CDR1 and CDR2: SGHAT, FQNNGV. This CDR3 has 11 amino acids. V was cut by 7 bases and J by 5 bases, with 6 bases left in between. Written as DNA, the CDR3 is TGTGCCAGCAACAAGAACAATGAGCAGTTCTTC. It translates to CASNKNNEQFF.